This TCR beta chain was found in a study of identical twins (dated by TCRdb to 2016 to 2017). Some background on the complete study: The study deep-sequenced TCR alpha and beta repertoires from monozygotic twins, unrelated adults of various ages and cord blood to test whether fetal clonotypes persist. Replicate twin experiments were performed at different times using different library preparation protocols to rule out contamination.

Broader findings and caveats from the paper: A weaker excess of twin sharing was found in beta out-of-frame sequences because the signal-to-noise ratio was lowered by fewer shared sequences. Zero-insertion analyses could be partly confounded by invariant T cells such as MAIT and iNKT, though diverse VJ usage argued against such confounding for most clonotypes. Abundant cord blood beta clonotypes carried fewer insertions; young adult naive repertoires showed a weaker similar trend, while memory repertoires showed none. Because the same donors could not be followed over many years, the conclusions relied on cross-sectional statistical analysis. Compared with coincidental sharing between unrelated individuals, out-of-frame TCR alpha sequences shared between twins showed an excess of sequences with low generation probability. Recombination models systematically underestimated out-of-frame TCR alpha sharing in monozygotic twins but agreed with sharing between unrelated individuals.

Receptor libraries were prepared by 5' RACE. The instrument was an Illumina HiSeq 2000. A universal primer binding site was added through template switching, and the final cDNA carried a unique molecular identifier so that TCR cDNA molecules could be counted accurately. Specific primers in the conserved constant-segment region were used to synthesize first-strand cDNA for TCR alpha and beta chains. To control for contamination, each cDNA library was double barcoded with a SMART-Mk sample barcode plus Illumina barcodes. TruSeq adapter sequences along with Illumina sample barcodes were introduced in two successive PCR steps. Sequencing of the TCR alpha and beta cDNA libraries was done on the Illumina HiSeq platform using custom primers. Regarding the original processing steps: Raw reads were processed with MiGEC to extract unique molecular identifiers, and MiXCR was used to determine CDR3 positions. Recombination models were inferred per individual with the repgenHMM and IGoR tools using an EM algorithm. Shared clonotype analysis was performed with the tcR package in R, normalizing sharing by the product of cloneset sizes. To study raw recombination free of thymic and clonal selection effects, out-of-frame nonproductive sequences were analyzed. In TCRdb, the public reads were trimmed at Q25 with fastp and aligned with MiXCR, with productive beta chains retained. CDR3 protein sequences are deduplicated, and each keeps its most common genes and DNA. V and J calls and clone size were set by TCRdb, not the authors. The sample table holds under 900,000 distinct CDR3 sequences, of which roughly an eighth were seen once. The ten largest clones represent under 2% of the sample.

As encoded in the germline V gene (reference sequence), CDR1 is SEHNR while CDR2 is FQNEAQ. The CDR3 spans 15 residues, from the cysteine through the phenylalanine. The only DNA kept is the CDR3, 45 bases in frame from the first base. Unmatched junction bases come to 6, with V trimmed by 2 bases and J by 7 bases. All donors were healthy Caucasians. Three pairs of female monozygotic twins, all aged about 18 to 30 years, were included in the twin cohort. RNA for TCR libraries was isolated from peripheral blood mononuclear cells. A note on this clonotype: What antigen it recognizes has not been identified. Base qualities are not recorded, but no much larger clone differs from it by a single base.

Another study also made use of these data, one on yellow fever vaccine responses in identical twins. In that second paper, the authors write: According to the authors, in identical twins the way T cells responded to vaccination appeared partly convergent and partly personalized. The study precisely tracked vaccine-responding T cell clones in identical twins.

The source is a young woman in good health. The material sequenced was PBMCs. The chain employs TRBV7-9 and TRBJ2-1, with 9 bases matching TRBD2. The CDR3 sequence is CASSLTDAGGNEQFF. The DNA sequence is TGTGCCAGCAGCTTAACGGATGCGGGAGGGAATGAGCAGTTCTTC.